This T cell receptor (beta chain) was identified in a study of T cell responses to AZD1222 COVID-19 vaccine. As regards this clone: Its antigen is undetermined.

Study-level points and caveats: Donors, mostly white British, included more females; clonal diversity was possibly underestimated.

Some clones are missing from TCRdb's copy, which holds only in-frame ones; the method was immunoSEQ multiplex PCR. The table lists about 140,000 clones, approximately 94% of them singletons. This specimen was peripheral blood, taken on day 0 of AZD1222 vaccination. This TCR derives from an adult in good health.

The DNA for the CDR3 is TGTGCCAGCAGTTCCACTAGCGGGAAGCCCTACGAGCAGTACTTC. Residues: CASSSTSGKPYEQYF. The chain carries TRBV6-5 and TRBJ2-7; TRBD2 matches 10 bases. CDR3 length: 15 residues. V was pared by 4 bases and J by 2 bases, with 5 bases of the junction left unmatched. Per germline, CDR1 MNHEY and CDR2 SVGAGI.